Each of the 5 T cell receptor beta chains below was sequenced from the same sample in a study of T cell clonality in common variable immunodeficiency. Clones were sequenced by immunoSEQ multiplex PCR, and TCRdb holds only the in-frame ones, with some missing. The sample yields about 81,000 clones, without any singletons. The sequenced material came from peripheral blood mononuclear cells. The receptors derive from a person aged 18 to 75 in good health.

This clone was counted ten times or more. The read stops 3 residues short of the end of the CDR3; the missing end is completed from the germline J gene. The rearrangement links TRBV30 to TRBJ1-5; the match to TRBD1 covers 7 bases. CDR3 size: 16 residues. Trimming removed 0 bases from V and 6 bases from J; junction bases left unmatched: 11. Looked up from germline, CDR1 is GTSNPN and CDR2 is SVGIG (reference sequence). Incomplete CDR3 DNA: TGTGCCTGGAGTGTACAACGACAGGGAGCGGCTCAGCCC. Its translation: CAWSVQRQGAAQP. The full-length CDR3 reads as CAWSVQRQGAAQPQHF.

This clone was counted ten times or more. The CDR3 extends 3 residues past the end of the read, so its final part is completed from the germline J gene. The chain recombines TRBV6-1 with TRBJ1-2; 9 nucleotides match TRBD1. There are 13 residues in the CDR3. The trim removed 4 bases at V and 7 bases at J, leaving 4 bases unmatched. Germline CDR1 and CDR2: MNHNS and SASEGT. The covered CDR3 bases are TGTGCCAGCAGTGGATGGGACAGGGTTGGC. This encodes CASSGWDRVG. The CDR3 reads in full as CASSGWDRVGYTF.

This clone has ten or more counts. The CDR3 is cut off 3 residues early in the read; its end comes from the germline J gene. The chain links TRBV12-3 or TRBV12-4 to TRBJ2-2; a possible D gene is TRBD1 (6 bases). V gave up 5 bases and J gave up 1 base, with 8 bases separating them. This CDR3 comprises 14 residues. This CDR3 reads CASSTRGNTGELFF. CDR3 DNA (partial): TGTGCCAGCAGTACCAGGGGGAACACCGGGGAG.

This clone was picked up many times. Read sequence stops 3 residues before the CDR3 end, and the germline J gene provides the missing end. The J gene is TRBJ1-1, the V gene TRBV15; no reliable D call. Trimming left V 5 bases short and J 7 bases short, with 14 bases between. The CDR3 is 13 amino acids. CDR1 LNHNV and CDR2 YYDKDF come from the germline V gene (reference sequence). CDR3 DNA (partial): TGTGCCACCAGCTCCCACCGGTTGATTGAA. Amino acids: CATSSHRLIE. The whole CDR3 region reads CATSSHRLIEAFF. Using reference TRBV15 and TRBJ1-1 for the parts outside the CDR3, the full variable domain is DAMVIQNPRYQVTQFGKPVTLSCSQTLNHNVMYWYQQKSSQAPKLLFHYYDKDFNNEADTPDNFQSRRPNTSFCFLDIRSPGLGDTAMYLCATSSHRLIEAFFGQGTRLTVV.

Many counts were recorded for this clone. The read gets to within 3 residues of the CDR3 end, and the germline J gene fills in the rest. The chain uses TRBV10-3 and TRBJ1-1; TRBD1 might be the D (5 bases). Looked up from germline, CDR1 is ENHRY and CDR2 is SYGVKD. The length of the CDR3 is 14 residues. V was shortened by 1 base and J by 6 bases, with 12 bases between the two germline ends. The sequenced CDR3 bases are TGTGCCATCAGTGAGTACCCCTTCAGGGCTGAA. It translates to CAISEYPFRAE. The entire CDR3 is CAISEYPFRAEAFF.